One and the same sample provided the 13 T cell receptor beta chains below, sequenced in a study of shared clonotypes between healthy human individuals. Selected positively for CCR7 and CD45RO-negative, naive CD8 cells excluded terminally differentiated effector memory CD45RA+ cells. Using immunoSEQ multiplex PCR, the repertoire was profiled, and TCRdb retains in-frame clones only, with some absent. The sample includes around 580,000 clones, about 98% of them seen just once. Sequencing input: naive CD8+ T cells sorted from blood. The source is a man aged 25 to 45 in good health.

The chain has TRBV11-2 and TRBJ2-7, with 7 bases aligning to TRBD2. Germline V lookup: CDR1 SGHAT, CDR2 FQNNGV. J was trimmed by 3 bases and V by 4 bases; bases with no gene match: 3. The CDR3 spans 13 residues. This chain's CDR3 is CASSSGLVYEQYF. The CDR3 nucleotides read TGTGCCAGCAGCTCCGGACTAGTCTACGAGCAGTACTTC.

The chain uses TRBV27 and TRBJ2-2, with D possibly matching TRBD1 (5 bases). This CDR3 has 15 residues. Per the germline V gene, CDR1 is MNHEY and CDR2 is SMNVEV (reference sequence). V lost 3 bases and J lost 1, with 9 bases in between. CDR3 amino acids: CASSLLQGNTGELFF. Here the CDR3 DNA reads TGTGCCAGCAGTTTGTTGCAGGGGAACACCGGGGAGCTGTTTTTT.

This chain connects TRBV5-1 to TRBJ2-7, with 11 positions matching TRBD1. With 4 bases clipped from V and 5 bases from J, the junction kept 8 bases outside the gene matches. The germline V gene has CDR1 SGHRS and CDR2 YFSETQ. The CDR3 spans 15 residues. CDR3 amino acids: CASSPGTGGYDEQYF. In DNA, the CDR3 is TGCGCCAGCAGCCCGGGGACAGGGGGATACGACGAGCAGTACTTC. Combining the CDR3 with reference TRBV5-1 and TRBJ2-7 gives the whole variable domain KAGVTQTPRYLIKTRGQQVTLSCSPISGHRSVSWYQQTPGQGLQFLFEYFSETQRNKGNFPGRFSGRQFSNSRSEMNVSTLELGDSALYLCASSPGTGGYDEQYFGPGTRLTVT.

The J gene is TRBJ2-1, the V gene TRBV19; 9 positions agree with TRBD1. Germline loops: CDR1 LNHDA, CDR2 SQIVND (reference sequence). The CDR3 covers 15 residues. V was clipped by 3 bases and J by 6 bases; unmatched bases: 6. The chain's CDR3 is CASSITTGGVNEQFF. The CDR3 nucleotides are TGTGCCAGTAGTATTACGACAGGGGGTGTCAATGAGCAGTTCTTC. Variable domain in full (rest from reference TRBV19 and TRBJ2-1): DGGITQSPKYLFRKEGQNVTLSCEQNLNHDAMYWYRQDPGQGLRLIYYSQIVNDFQKGDIAEGYSVSREKKESFPLTVTSAQKNPTAFYLCASSITTGGVNEQFFGPGTRLTVL.

The gene calls are TRBV4-1 and TRBJ2-5, with 7 bases fitting TRBD1. Germline loops: CDR1 MGHRA, CDR2 YSYEKL. The J segment lost 7 bases and the V segment lost 1 base, leaving 9 bases of the junction unmatched. The CDR3 contains 15 residues. Here the CDR3 reads CASSQASTGIGTQYF. In DNA, the CDR3 is TGCGCCAGCAGCCAAGCTTCGACAGGGATAGGGACCCAGTACTTC.

The chain joins TRBV29-1 to TRBJ2-5, with D perhaps TRBD1 (5 bases). With 4 bases removed from V and 0 bases from J, the gap between germline ends came to 12 bases. This CDR3 has 14 amino acids. Germline-derived CDR1 and CDR2 are SQVTM and ANQGSEA. CDR3 DNA: TGCAGCGTTGTAGACAGATGGGACCAAGAGACCCAGTACTTC. Protein sequence: CSVVDRWDQETQYF.

This clone was counted between two and nine times. The rearrangement joins TRBV29-1 to TRBJ2-1; 9 nucleotides agree with TRBD1. CDR1 and CDR2 from the germline V gene are SQVTM and ANQGSEA. The CDR3 has 16 amino acids. V was clipped by 3 bases and J by 4 bases; unmatched bases: 10. The CDR3 nucleotides read TGCAGCGTTGAGGGACCGGGACAGGGTCGTTACAATGAGCAGTTCTTC. Residues: CSVEGPGQGRYNEQFF.

The CDR3 sequence is CASSQDGTGVGNEQFF. The DNA for the CDR3 is TGCGCCAGCAGCCAAGACGGGACAGGGGTAGGCAATGAGCAGTTCTTC. The chain couples TRBV4-3 to TRBJ2-1; TRBD1 aligns across 10 bases. The CDR3 length is 16 residues. CDR1 LGHNA and CDR2 YSLEER come from the germline V gene. V lost 0 bases to trimming and J lost 6 bases; unmatched junction nucleotides: 5.

The chain couples TRBV7-9 to TRBJ2-3; 7 nucleotides agree with TRBD2. The CDR3 length is 18 residues. V lost 3 bases and J lost 0; bases outside the gene matches: 12. In germline, CDR1 is SEHNR, CDR2 FQNEAQ (reference sequence). The CDR3 DNA reads TGTGCCAGCAGCTTTTTGGTATCTCCGGGAGGCAGCACAGATACGCAGTATTTT. Translation gives CASSFLVSPGGSTDTQYF.

CDR3 DNA: TGTGCCAGCAGCGTAGACTCTGTCTACAATGAGCAGTTCTTC. Encoded protein: CASSVDSVYNEQFF. V usage is TRBV9 and J usage is TRBJ2-1; D is unclear. CDR3 length equals 14 residues. Germline-derived CDR1 and CDR2 are SGDLS and YYNGEE. V was trimmed by 0 bases and J by 3 bases, leaving 7 bases between them.

The V and J genes are TRBV28 and TRBJ2-7, with TRBD2 matching 13 bases. This CDR3 spans 14 amino acids. The germline CDR1 and CDR2 sequences are MDHEN and SYDVKM. Trimming took 7 bases from V and 3 from J; bases not matched to a gene: 3. The CDR3 coding sequence is TGTGCCAGCACCGGACTAGCGGGAGTCTACGAGCAGTACTTC. Translated, it gives CASTGLAGVYEQYF.

The chain links TRBV6-1 to TRBJ2-6; the D is unclear. CDR1 is MNHNS and CDR2 is SASEGT in the germline V gene. The CDR3 covers 14 residues. V lost 4 bases to trimming and J lost 0 bases, with 4 bases between them. The CDR3 spells CASSAASGANVLTF. CDR3 nucleotides: TGTGCCAGCAGTGCGGCCTCTGGGGCCAACGTCCTGACTTTC.

J is TRBJ2-7 and V is TRBV11-2; possibly TRBD1 for D (6 bases). This CDR3 is built from 15 residues. CDR1 is SGHAT and CDR2 is FQNNGV in the germline V gene. The V gene lost 2 bases and the J gene lost 3 bases, with 14 bases spanning the gap. CDR3 sequence reads: CASSLTGSVLYEQYF. In nucleotides, the CDR3 is TGTGCCAGCAGCTTAACAGGGTCTGTCCTCTACGAGCAGTACTTC.